Listed below are T cell receptor beta chains from one sample, sequenced in a study of early T cells in non-severe SARS-CoV-2 infection. TCRdb reprocessed the 5' RACE reads with MiXCR, giving one entry per CDR3 protein. The sample gives around 82,000 distinct CDR3 sequences, about 11% of which show up once; around 5% is in the top ten. The sample taken for sequencing was whole blood. These receptors originate from an adult who was a healthcare worker with PCR-confirmed SARS-CoV-2 infection or an uninfected control (not recorded which). Both conserved end residues are part of each CDR3. A D gene is named only where the DNA matches it firmly. The size of a clone is reported for some rows only, either as once, few or many, or as a class for expanded clones.

TRBJ2-2 TRBD1 TRBV20-1 once TGCAGTGCCCCCCAAGGGGACAGCCCGAACACCGGGGAGCTGTTTTTT CSAPQGDSPNTGELFF
TRBJ2-3 NA TRBV6-5 NA TGTGCCAGCAGTAAACTAGGAGTCGGCACAGATACGCAGTATTTT CASSKLGVGTDTQYF
TRBJ1-1 NA TRBV18 few TGTGCCAGCTCACCCTCCGGGCCCCAGAACACTGAAGCTTTCTTT CASSPSGPQNTEAFF
TRBJ2-1 TRBD1 TRBV2 NA TGTGCCAGTTCCGCCCGGGACAGGGGGTCCAATGAGCAGTTCTTC CASSARDRGSNEQFF
TRBJ1-1 NA TRBV18 few TGTGCCAGCTCACCGTGGGGGGTTCGGGCTGAAGCTTTCTTT CASSPWGVRAEAFF
TRBJ2-3 NA TRBV7-2 few TGTGCCAGCAGCTTAGGAGCTGGCACGCAGTATTTT CASSLGAGTQYF
TRBJ2-2 NA TRBV7-2 many TGTGCCAGCAGCTTAGTATCCGTGGGAATTGCCGGGGAGCTGTTTTTT CASSLVSVGIAGELFF
TRBJ2-3 NA TRBV7-9 few TGTGCCAGCAGCGCCACAGGGACAGATACGCAGTATTTT CASSATGTDTQYF
TRBJ2-5 TRBD2 TRBV12-3/TRBV12-4 NA TGTGCCAGCAGTAGTAGCGGGGGCCAAGAGACCCAGTACTTC CASSSSGGQETQYF
TRBJ1-1 NA TRBV5-1 many TGCGCCAGCAGCTTGGCCCGAGACAGTGAAGCTTTCTTT CASSLARDSEAFF
TRBJ2-1 TRBD2 TRBV7-9 many TGTGCCAGCAGCCCGCGGACTAGCGGGGGGGTGAATGAGCAGTTCTTC CASSPRTSGGVNEQFF
TRBJ2-3 NA TRBV3-1 NA TGTGCCAGCAGCCAAGGCCCTAGTAGGGTTGGTGATACGCAGTATTTT CASSQGPSRVGDTQYF
TRBJ2-3 NA TRBV3-2 few TGTGCCAGCGTCCTGGGACTAGCGGGGTATGGAGATACGCAGTATTTT CASVLGLAGYGDTQYF
TRBJ1-4 TRBD1 TRBV5-4 few TGTGCCAGCAGCGTCGGGACAGCAGATGAAAAACTGTTTTTT CASSVGTADEKLFF
TRBJ1-2 NA TRBV30 NA TGTGCCTGGAGTGTTGAGACAGCTAACTATGGCTACACCTTC CAWSVETANYGYTF
TRBJ2-3 NA TRBV5-4 NA TGTGCCAGCAGCCACCGGGACACCCTCACAGATACGCAGTATTTT CASSHRDTLTDTQYF
TRBJ1-1 TRBD1 TRBV7-9 NA TGTGCCAGCAGCTCAACCCAAGGGACAGTAAACACTGAAGCTTTCTTT CASSSTQGTVNTEAFF
TRBJ2-1 NA TRBV9 NA TGTGCCAGCAGCGCCCCTTTCGGCAATGAGCAGTTCTTC CASSAPFGNEQFF
TRBJ2-7 NA TRBV6-5 many TGTGCCAGCAGTCGGGGCGTGGGGGCCTACGAGCAGTACTTC CASSRGVGAYEQYF
TRBJ2-1 TRBD2 TRBV11-2 many TGTGCCAGCAGCCCAGGGACTAGCGGGGGCCCCCTATCCTACAATGAGCAGTTCTTC CASSPGTSGGPLSYNEQFF
TRBJ2-5 NA TRBV7-9 few TGTGCCAGCAGCCCTGATATTCTACAAGAGACCCAGTACTTC CASSPDILQETQYF
TRBJ1-2 NA TRBV30 many TGTGCCGGTAGAGAGAACTATGGCTACACCTTC CAGRENYGYTF
TRBJ2-7 TRBD1 TRBV6-6 many TGTGCCACCCTCCCGGGGACAGTCCAACCCTACGAGCAGTACTTC CATLPGTVQPYEQYF
TRBJ2-6 NA TRBV6-2/TRBV6-3 many TGTGCCAGCAGTTACTCCGGGGGCTCTGGGGCCAACGTCCTGATTTTC CASSYSGGSGANVLIF
TRBJ2-2 NA TRBV7-9 few TGTGCCAGCAGCTTTAAAAGTCTTACGAACACCGGGGAGCTGTTTTTT CASSFKSLTNTGELFF
TRBJ2-5 TRBD2 TRBV11-2 many TGTGCCAGCAGCTCCCTCTTAACTAGCGGGGGGGCAGGAGGAGAGACCCAGTACTTC CASSSLLTSGGAGGETQYF